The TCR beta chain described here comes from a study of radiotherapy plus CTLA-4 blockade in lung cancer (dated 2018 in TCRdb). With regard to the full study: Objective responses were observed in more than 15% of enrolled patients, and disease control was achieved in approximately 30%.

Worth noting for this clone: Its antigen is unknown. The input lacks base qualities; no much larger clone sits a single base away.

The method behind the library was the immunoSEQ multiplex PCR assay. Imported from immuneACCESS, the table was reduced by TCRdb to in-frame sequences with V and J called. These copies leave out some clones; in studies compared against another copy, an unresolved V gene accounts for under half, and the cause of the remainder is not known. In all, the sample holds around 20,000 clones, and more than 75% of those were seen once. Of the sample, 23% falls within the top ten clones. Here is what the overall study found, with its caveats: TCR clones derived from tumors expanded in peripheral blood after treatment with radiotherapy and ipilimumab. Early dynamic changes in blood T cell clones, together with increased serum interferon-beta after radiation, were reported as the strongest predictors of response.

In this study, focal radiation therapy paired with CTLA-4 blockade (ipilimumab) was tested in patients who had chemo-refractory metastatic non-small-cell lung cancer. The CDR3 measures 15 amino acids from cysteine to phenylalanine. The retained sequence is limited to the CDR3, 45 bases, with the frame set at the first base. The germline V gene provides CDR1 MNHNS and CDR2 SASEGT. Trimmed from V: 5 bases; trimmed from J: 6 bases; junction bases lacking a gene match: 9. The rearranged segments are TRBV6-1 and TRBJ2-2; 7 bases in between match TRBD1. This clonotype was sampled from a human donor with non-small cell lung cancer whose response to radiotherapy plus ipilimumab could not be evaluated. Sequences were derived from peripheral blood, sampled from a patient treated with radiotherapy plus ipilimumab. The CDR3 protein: CASSRGGRIPGELFF. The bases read TGTGCCAGCAGTCGAGGGGGCCGAATCCCCGGGGAGCTGTTTTTT.